Listed here are 15 T cell receptor beta chains from one sample, sequenced in a study of OX40 agonist ivuxolimab in advanced cancers. The protocol was immunoSEQ multiplex PCR, while the TCRdb copy is restricted to in-frame clones and leaves out a portion. Of about 49,000 clones listed, about 90% are singletons. This sample comprised CD4+ or CD8+ T cells sorted from blood, obtained in a trial of the OX40 agonist ivuxolimab. The receptors derive from an adult with an advanced solid tumor such as melanoma, head and neck, liver or kidney cancer.

V gene TRBV28 combines with J gene TRBJ2-7; 9 nucleotides line up with TRBD2. With V trimmed by 3 bases and J by 3 bases, 3 bases remained unmatched. Germline CDR1 reads MDHEN; CDR2 reads SYDVKM. CDR3 length equals 14 residues. The chain's CDR3 is CASSFLAGDYEQYF. CDR3 DNA: TGTGCCAGCAGTTTCTTAGCGGGAGACTACGAGCAGTACTTC.

This chain links TRBV15 with TRBJ1-4; TRBD1 matches 9 bases. Trimming cost V 3 bases and J 8 bases; bases outside gene matches: 1. The CDR3 contains 13 residues. The germline V gene encodes CDR1 LNHNV and CDR2 YYDKDF (reference sequence). CDR3 nucleotides: TGTGCCACCAGCAGGGGGACAGGGGAAAAACTGTTTTTT. Translating gives CATSRGTGEKLFF.

The chain links TRBV5-4 to TRBJ1-1; D possibly corresponds to TRBD1 (5 bases). Trimming took off 3 bases at V and 8 bases at J, with 17 bases between the two ends. Germline assignment: CDR1 SGHNT and CDR2 YYREEE (reference sequence). The CDR3 has 14 residues. The CDR3 bases are TGTGCCAGCAGCTCCGTAGGGGCTTGGGAGGAAGCTTTCTTT. Its translation is CASSSVGAWEEAFF.

The chain links TRBV4-1 to TRBJ2-7; D gene unclear. Germline V lookup: CDR1 MGHRA, CDR2 YSYEKL. The CDR3 loop spans 16 amino acids. Trimming removed 5 bases at V and 4 bases at J, with 21 bases between. The CDR3 reads CASSVRAARRQYEQYF. The CDR3, as DNA: TGCGCCAGCAGCGTTCGGGCTGCGCGGCGTCAATACGAGCAGTACTTC.

This clone has only one observation. The rearrangement links TRBV10-3 to TRBJ2-7; the match to TRBD2 covers 8 bases. Germline CDR1 is ENHRY and CDR2 is SYGVKD. The CDR3 extends over 12 amino acids. J was trimmed by 3 bases and V by 10 bases; bases with no gene match: 5. The CDR3 spells CATGGGSYEQYF. CDR3 coding DNA: TGTGCCACGGGGGGGGGCAGCTACGAGCAGTACTTC.

This sequence joins TRBV6-5 and TRBJ2-5; possible D gene TRBD1, 5 bases. The CDR3 contains 12 residues. V gave up 7 bases and J gave up 0 bases, with 6 bases separating them. Germline CDR1 and CDR2: MNHEY and SVGAGI. CDR3 residues: CASKGNQETQYF. The CDR3 region has the DNA TGTGCCAGCAAGGGGAACCAAGAGACCCAGTACTTC.

The chain combines TRBV7-2 with TRBJ2-1; 7 bases are shared with TRBD1. The germline V gene has CDR1 SGHTA and CDR2 FQGNSA. V shed 4 bases and J 4 bases; nucleotides not matched to a gene: 1. This CDR3 is built from 13 residues. The CDR3 loop reads CASSWTGYNEQFF. CDR3 coding DNA: TGTGCCAGCAGCTGGACAGGTTACAATGAGCAGTTCTTC.

V and J are TRBV7-2 and TRBJ2-5; the match to TRBD2 covers 12 bases. The CDR3 length is 17 residues. The junction had 11 bases not matched to a gene; V was cut back by 5 bases and J by 4 bases. Germline V gives CDR1 SGHTA, CDR2 FQGNSA. CDR3 in DNA: TGTGCCAGCAGCCAGCCCATGACTAGCGGGAGTCTAGAGACCCAGTACTTC. Translation: CASSQPMTSGSLETQYF.

This sequence joins TRBV6-6 and TRBJ1-4; TRBD1 matches 7 bases. The CDR3 runs to 14 residues. The germline CDR1 and CDR2 sequences are MNHNY and SVGAGI (reference sequence). The junction had 5 bases not matched to a gene; V was cut back by 6 bases and J by 4 bases. Here the CDR3 DNA reads TGTGCCAGCAGGTGGGGACAGCTTAATGAAAAACTGTTTTTT. Residues: CASRWGQLNEKLFF.

The chain employs TRBV29-1 and TRBJ2-5; unclear D gene. The CDR3 has 10 residues. Trimming pared 6 bases from V and 6 bases from J, leaving 8 bases between. Germline assignment: CDR1 SQVTM and CDR2 ANQGSEA. The CDR3 reads CSVAQKTQYF. CDR3 nucleotide sequence: TGCAGCGTCGCCCAGAAGACCCAGTACTTC.

This clone has more than one count but fewer than ten. The chain has TRBV7-2 and TRBJ2-2, with no clear D. Germline loops: CDR1 SGHTA, CDR2 FQGNSA. V was cut by 8 bases and J by 0 bases, with 10 bases left in between. This CDR3 is 14 amino acids long. DNA for the CDR3: TGTGCCAGCGTCTTGCGGACGAACACCGGGGAGCTGTTTTTT. Protein product: CASVLRTNTGELFF. The full variable domain, with the rest looked up from reference TRBV7-2 and TRBJ2-2, is GAGVSQSPSNKVTEKGKDVELRCDPISGHTALYWYRQSLGQGLEFLIYFQGNSAPDKSGLPSDRFSAERTGGSVSTLTIQRTQQEDSAVYLCASVLRTNTGELFFGEGSRLTVL.

J is TRBJ2-5 and V is TRBV20-1; no reliable D call. CDR1 DFQATT and CDR2 SNEGSKA come from the germline V gene (reference sequence). V was clipped by 2 bases and J by 1 base, with 2 bases between them. CDR3 size: 11 residues. The CDR3 DNA sequence: TGCAGTGCTAGACGCCAAGAGACCCAGTACTTC. This codes for CSARRQETQYF.

The rearrangement links TRBV11-2 to TRBJ2-1, with TRBD2 matching over 12 bases. V lost 6 bases to trimming and J lost 7 bases; unmatched junction nucleotides: 10. From germline, CDR1 is SGHAT and CDR2 FQNNGV. The CDR3 length is 16 residues. For the CDR3, the DNA is TGTGCCAGCAGTGGACTAGCGGGATTGATTCGGAATGAGCAGTTCTTC. Protein: CASSGLAGLIRNEQFF.

The rearrangement links TRBV19 to TRBJ2-3; no clear D gene. Germline-derived CDR1 and CDR2 are LNHDA and SQIVND (reference sequence). The CDR3 runs to 14 residues. Trimming took 2 bases from V and 0 from J, leaving 6 bases between them. The CDR3, as DNA: TGTGCCAGTAGTATATTTAGTAGCACAGATACGCAGTATTTT. The encoded protein is CASSIFSSTDTQYF. Drawing the rest from reference TRBV19 and TRBJ2-3, the complete variable domain is DGGITQSPKYLFRKEGQNVTLSCEQNLNHDAMYWYRQDPGQGLRLIYYSQIVNDFQKGDIAEGYSVSREKKESFPLTVTSAQKNPTAFYLCASSIFSSTDTQYFGPGTRLTVL.

The chain has TRBV15 and TRBJ2-5; tentatively, D is TRBD1 (6 bases). Trimming removed 0 bases from V and 11 bases from J, with 19 bases in between. This CDR3 has 15 amino acids. Germline lookup yields CDR1 LNHNV and CDR2 YYDKDF (reference sequence). CDR3 bases: TGTGCCACCAGCAGAGAATCTACAGGATTGCAGGGGCAGTACTTC. Translated: CATSRESTGLQGQYF.